These 21 T cell receptor beta chains were all obtained from the same sample, sequenced in a study of PD-L1 blockade in urothelial cancer. Assay: immunoSEQ multiplex PCR; the TCRdb copy retains only in-frame clones and omits some. Of 100,000 to 150,000 clones in the sample, 65% to 85% are singletons; the top ten hold 3% to 4%. The time point was: pretreatment peripheral blood. Source: PBMCs, taken around atezolizumab (anti-PD-L1) treatment. These receptors originate from a man aged 45-60 years with urothelial cancer.

The rearrangement joins TRBV4-1 to TRBJ2-3; 9 nucleotides align to TRBD2. V dropped 3 bases and J dropped 5; count of bases not matched to a gene: 12. CDR3 length: 17 residues. Germline V CDR1 and CDR2: MGHRA, YSYEKL. The CDR3 here is CASSHPTGVAGEDTQYF. The DNA of the CDR3 is TGCGCCAGCAGCCATCCTACGGGCGTAGCGGGAGAAGATACGCAGTATTTT.

This chain links TRBV19 with TRBJ1-1, with 9 nucleotides matching TRBD1. This CDR3 contains 14 residues. Per germline, CDR1 LNHDA and CDR2 SQIVND (reference sequence). V gave up 6 bases and J gave up 4 bases; unmatched junction bases: 6. The CDR3 nucleotides are TGTGCCAGTAGGCCGGGACAGGGACCCACTGAAGCTTTCTTT. It codes for CASRPGQGPTEAFF.

V usage is TRBV5-1 and J usage is TRBJ2-3; D is ambiguous. This CDR3 spans 12 amino acids. The germline CDR1 and CDR2 sequences are SGHRS and YFSETQ. The germline V and J ends were trimmed by 4 bases and 3 bases, with 6 bases remaining between them. Here the CDR3 reads CASSLTTDTQYF. The DNA for the CDR3 is TGCGCCAGCAGCCTGACTACAGATACGCAGTATTTT.

The gene calls are TRBV5-1 and TRBJ2-6; 8 nucleotides align to TRBD1. Per the germline V gene, CDR1 is SGHRS and CDR2 is YFSETQ. The CDR3 is made up of 18 amino acids. V lost 4 bases, J lost 3 bases, and 12 bases stayed unmatched. CDR3 protein: CASSKTTGGLGGANVLTF. The CDR3, as DNA: TGCGCCAGCAGCAAAACCACAGGGGGATTGGGTGGGGCCAACGTCCTGACTTTC.

This clone was seen just once. The J gene is TRBJ2-5, the V gene TRBV15; 8 bases match TRBD1. CDR3 size: 16 residues. The V gene's germline CDR1 is LNHNV and CDR2 YYDKDF (reference sequence). V lost 0 bases, J lost 2 bases, and 5 bases stayed unmatched. The CDR3 protein is CATSRELTGAQETQYF. The CDR3 bases are TGTGCCACCAGCAGAGAATTGACAGGGGCGCAAGAGACCCAGTACTTC.

This rearrangement joins TRBV28 to TRBJ2-7, with TRBD1 identical over 8 bases. CDR1 is MDHEN, CDR2 SYDVKM, per germline. The CDR3 length is 17 residues. Unmatched junction bases numbered 18, after V lost 6 bases and J lost 5 bases. The CDR3 sequence is CASRNPVWGTGKHEQYF. CDR3 in DNA: TGTGCCAGCAGGAACCCCGTGTGGGGGACAGGCAAACACGAGCAGTACTTC. The full variable domain, in which reference TRBV28 and TRBJ2-7 provide the parts outside the CDR3, is DVKVTQSSRYLVKRTGEKVFLECVQDMDHENMFWYRQDPGLGLRLIYFSYDVKMKEKGDIPEGYSVSREKKERFSLILESASTNQTSMYLCASRNPVWGTGKHEQYFGPGTRLTVT.

This clone was picked up one time. V usage is TRBV4-1 and J usage is TRBJ2-5; 10 bases line up with TRBD2. The V and J ends lost 1 base and 5 bases, in that order; junction bases with no gene match: 4. Germline V gene sequence: CDR1 MGHRA, CDR2 YSYEKL. This CDR3 spans 15 amino acids. The chain's CDR3 is CASSQGLAGVETQYF. CDR3 in DNA: TGCGCCAGCAGCCAAGGGCTAGCGGGAGTTGAGACCCAGTACTTC.

This chain joins TRBV9 and TRBJ2-1; 10 nucleotides line up with TRBD2. The CDR3 spans 16 residues. Germline CDR1 and CDR2: SGDLS and YYNGEE. Trimming cost V 4 bases and J 5 bases; bases outside gene matches: 9. CDR3 bases: TGTGCCAGCAGCTCCCTCCTAGCGGGAGCCCACAATGAGCAGTTCTTC. It translates to CASSSLLAGAHNEQFF.

In this sample, this clone turned up many times. This chain links TRBV9 with TRBJ2-7; 7 bases align to TRBD1. Germline trimming cut 4 bases from V and 0 bases from J; bases unmatched to any gene: 10. The CDR3 spans 16 residues. Germline lookup yields CDR1 SGDLS and CDR2 YYNGEE. In nucleotides, the CDR3 is TGTGCCAGCAGCCCTCGGACAGGATTCAGCTCCTACGAGCAGTACTTC. This sequence encodes CASSPRTGFSSYEQYF.

The J gene is TRBJ1-4, the V gene TRBV5-4; 11 nucleotides align to TRBD1. Germline CDR1 is SGHNT and CDR2 is YYREEE (reference sequence). The V and J ends lost 4 bases and 6 bases, in that order; junction bases with no gene match: 5. The CDR3 loop spans 15 amino acids. The CDR3 coding sequence is TGTGCCAGCAGCGGGGGGACAGGGGGATATGAAAAACTGTTTTTT. Protein product: CASSGGTGGYEKLFF.

This clone showed up many times. Other DNA sequences from this sample encode an identical CDR3 as well. The chain combines TRBV5-1 with TRBJ1-6; TRBD1 is a possible D gene (5 bases). This CDR3 has 14 amino acids. Germline CDR1 and CDR2: SGHRS and YFSETQ. Deletions cut 0 bases from V and 7 bases from J, with 8 bases between. This chain's CDR3 is CASSLGQSNSPLHF. The CDR3 DNA is TGCGCCAGCAGCTTGGGACAGTCCAATTCACCCCTCCACTTT.

The chain couples TRBV7-9 to TRBJ2-1; 7 bases are shared with TRBD1. Germline V gives CDR1 SEHNR, CDR2 FQNEAQ (reference sequence). This CDR3 has 15 amino acids. Trimming at V came to 3 bases and at J to 3 bases, leaving 5 bases not matched to a gene. DNA of the CDR3: TGTGCCAGCAGCTTGCGGACAGGAGGCTACAATGAGCAGTTCTTC. Residues: CASSLRTGGYNEQFF. Based on the CDR3 plus reference TRBV7-9 and TRBJ2-1, the full variable domain is DTGVSQNPRHKITKRGQNVTFRCDPISEHNRLYWYRQTLGQGPEFLTYFQNEAQLEKSRLLSDRFSAERPKGSFSTLEIQRTEQGDSAMYLCASSLRTGGYNEQFFGPGTRLTVL.

The chain links TRBV19 to TRBJ2-6; perhaps TRBD1 as D (5 bases). The ends were cut back, 5 bases at V and 2 bases at J, with 10 bases in the middle. Germline CDR1 reads LNHDA; CDR2 reads SQIVND (reference sequence). This CDR3 is built from 15 residues. The CDR3 is CASSLPGPGANVLTF. CDR3 DNA sequence: TGTGCCAGTAGTTTACCAGGGCCTGGGGCCAACGTCCTGACTTTC.

This clone was seen only once. The chain is built from TRBV2 and TRBJ2-5, with D maybe TRBD1 (6 bases). The CDR3 totals 13 residues. Germline values: CDR1 SNHLY, CDR2 FYNNEI. Trimming pared 2 bases from V and 6 bases from J, leaving 10 bases between. CDR3 DNA sequence: TGTGCCAGCAGTGAAAGGCAGGGGAAGACCCAGTACTTC. Its translation is CASSERQGKTQYF.

The DNA for the CDR3 is TGTGCCAGTAGTATCCGGACAGAAGTCTACAATGAGCAGTTCTTC. Its protein product is CASSIRTEVYNEQFF. The chain has TRBV19 and TRBJ2-1; D might be TRBD1 (6 bases). The CDR3 sequence is 15 residues long. Germline V gene lookup returns CDR1 LNHDA and CDR2 SQIVND (reference sequence). V shed 3 bases and J shed 3 bases, with 12 bases lying between them.

The chain uses TRBV9 and TRBJ1-1; TRBD1 agrees at 9 bases. Germline CDR1 is SGDLS and CDR2 is YYNGEE. This CDR3 is built from 15 residues. J lost 6 bases, V lost 0 bases, and 6 bases had no gene match. The CDR3 is CASSVGDRASAEAFF. CDR3 nucleotide sequence: TGTGCCAGCAGCGTAGGGGACAGGGCTTCGGCTGAAGCTTTCTTT.

The genes are TRBV28 and TRBJ2-6; the D is unclear. Trimming took off 6 bases at V and 0 bases at J, with 9 bases between the two ends. CDR3 length equals 15 residues. Germline V CDR1 and CDR2: MDHEN, SYDVKM. CDR3 sequence: CASSRLGSGANVLTF. The CDR3 DNA is TGTGCCAGCAGCCGACTCGGCTCTGGGGCCAACGTCCTGACTTTC.

In DNA form, the CDR3 reads TGTGCCAGCAGCTTGGCAGGGGGCGATGGCTACACCTTC. Amino acid sequence: CASSLAGGDGYTF. V and J are TRBV5-4 and TRBJ1-2; 8 nucleotides agree with TRBD1. Germline V gives CDR1 SGHNT, CDR2 YYREEE (reference sequence). This CDR3 is 13 amino acids long. V shed 0 bases and J 6 bases; nucleotides not matched to a gene: 1.

Note on this clone: Other nucleotide sequences from this sample produce the same CDR3. The CDR3 sequence: CASSPGQGQETQYF. The CDR3 DNA is TGCGCCAGCAGCCCAGGACAGGGTCAAGAGACCCAGTACTTC. V and J are TRBV5-1 and TRBJ2-5, with 8 positions matching TRBD1. Losses at the gene ends were 4 bases for V and 2 bases for J; bases not matched to a gene: 4. The length of the CDR3 is 14 residues. Germline assignment: CDR1 SGHRS and CDR2 YFSETQ.

This sequence joins TRBV6-5 and TRBJ1-5; no reliable D call. The CDR3 consists of 15 residues. Deletions cut 0 bases from V and 9 bases from J, with 15 bases between. Germline CDR1 reads MNHEY; CDR2 reads SVGAGI. The CDR3 nucleotides read TGTGCCAGCAGTTACTCGAGGGAGTTTATCACGCCCCAGCATTTT. This gives the protein CASSYSREFITPQHF.

CDR3 sequence (DNA): TGTGCCAGCAGGGCTAGCGGGAGCCACGGGGAGCTGTTTTTT. It yields the protein CASRASGSHGELFF. This rearrangement joins TRBV27 to TRBJ2-2, with 10 bases fitting TRBD2. This CDR3 contains 14 residues. In germline, CDR1 is MNHEY, CDR2 SMNVEV (reference sequence). The V and J ends lost 6 bases and 7 bases, in that order; junction bases with no gene match: 5.